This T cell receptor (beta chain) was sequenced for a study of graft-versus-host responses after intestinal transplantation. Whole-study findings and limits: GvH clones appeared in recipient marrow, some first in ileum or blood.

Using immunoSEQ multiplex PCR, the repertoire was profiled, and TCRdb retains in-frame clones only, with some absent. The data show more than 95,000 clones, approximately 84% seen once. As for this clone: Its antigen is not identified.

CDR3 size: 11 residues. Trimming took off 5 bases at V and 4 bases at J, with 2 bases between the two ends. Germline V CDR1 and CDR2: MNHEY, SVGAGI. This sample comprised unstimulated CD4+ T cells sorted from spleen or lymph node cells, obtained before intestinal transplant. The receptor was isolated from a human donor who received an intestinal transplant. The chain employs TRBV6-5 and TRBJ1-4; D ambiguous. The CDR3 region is CASSNNEKLFF. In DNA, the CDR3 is TGTGCCAGCAGTAATAATGAAAAACTGTTTTTT.